Following are 32 T cell receptor beta chains from one sample sequenced in a study of blood T cells in healthy people across ages. Alongside a J-beta primer mix, a sample-barcoded 5' primer served in a second PCR lasting about 7 to 11 cycles. TCRdb ran MiXCR on the 5' RACE reads and lists one entry per CDR3 protein. Among approximately 850,000 distinct CDR3 sequences listed, roughly 64% were seen once. Sequencing used blood. These TCRs come from a man aged 30 to 39 in good health.

This clonotype was seen a few times. V is TRBV29-1 and J is TRBJ1-2; no clear D gene. The CDR3 is 13 amino acids. The germline gives CDR1 SQVTM, CDR2 ANQGSEA. Trimming removed 3 bases at V and 0 bases at J, with 8 bases between. The CDR3 spells CSVDREPNYGYTF. The CDR3, as DNA: TGCAGCGTTGACAGAGAACCTAACTATGGCTACACCTTC.

The chain links TRBV5-6 to TRBJ1-2; D unclear. CDR3 size: 15 residues. Germline lookup yields CDR1 SGHDT and CDR2 YYEEEE. V gave up 1 base and J gave up 0 bases, with 10 bases separating them. CDR3 in DNA: TGTGCCAGCAGCTTGTTGGCAGTCCCTAACTATGGCTACACCTTC. Amino acid sequence: CASSLLAVPNYGYTF.

The rearrangement joins TRBV12-3 or TRBV12-4 to TRBJ2-1, with a possible D match to TRBD2 (6 bases). The CDR3 length is 16 residues. V lost 5 bases to trimming and J lost 9 bases, with 23 bases between them. Here the CDR3 DNA reads TGTGCCAGCAGTCGACTCAGTGGGGGGAACAGCGGTGAGCAGTTCTTC. This gives the protein CASSRLSGGNSGEQFF.

This clonotype has only a few counts. CDR3 in DNA: TGTGCCACCAGCACCTCAGGGGTTGGGGAGCAGTACTTC. Residues: CATSTSGVGEQYF. The rearrangement uses TRBV15 and TRBJ2-7, with D possibly TRBD1 on 6 matching bases. The V gene lost 4 bases and the J gene lost 7 bases, with 14 bases spanning the gap. Germline V CDR1 and CDR2: LNHNV, YYDKDF (reference sequence). The CDR3 consists of 13 residues.

The V call is TRBV2, the J call TRBJ2-7; the D is unclear. This CDR3 region has 12 residues. Germline V gene lookup returns CDR1 SNHLY and CDR2 FYNNEI. V was pared by 7 bases and J by 3 bases, with 10 bases between. The CDR3, as DNA: TGTGCCAGCAAAGGCCACATCTACGAGCAGTACTTC. This gives the protein CASKGHIYEQYF.

The V call is TRBV3-1, the J call TRBJ1-2, with D perhaps TRBD1 (5 bases). CDR3 length equals 16 residues. Per germline, CDR1 LGHDT and CDR2 YNNKEL (reference sequence). The ends were cut back, 2 bases at V and 4 bases at J, with 17 bases in the middle. CDR3 in amino acids: CASSQKKGASGYGYTF. Here the CDR3 DNA reads TGTGCCAGCAGCCAAAAAAAAGGGGCCTCTGGCTATGGCTACACCTTC.

V is TRBV11-2 and J is TRBJ2-3; D gene unclear. Trimming took off 7 bases at V and 6 bases at J, with 8 bases between the two ends. This CDR3 comprises 11 residues. Germline CDR1 is SGHAT and CDR2 is FQNNGV. CDR3 region: CASTVVDTQYF. In nucleotides, the CDR3 is TGTGCCAGCACCGTCGTGGATACGCAGTATTTT.

The genes are TRBV7-9 and TRBJ2-5, with D perhaps matching TRBD1 (5 bases). The J call may not be correct, given that the DNA end is closer to TRBJ2-7. The CDR3 extends over 13 amino acids. Looked up from germline, CDR1 is SEHNR and CDR2 is FQNEAQ (reference sequence). CDR3 sequence reads: CASSFSKGSEQYF. The CDR3 DNA is TGTGCCAGCAGCTTTTCTAAGGGGTCCGAGCAGTACTTC.

This chain links TRBV29-1 with TRBJ2-7, with D unresolved. V lost 6 bases and J 3 bases, leaving 15 bases between the germline ends. The CDR3 extends over 13 amino acids. CDR1 and CDR2 from the germline V gene are SQVTM and ANQGSEA. The CDR3 region is CSVAVDPFYEQYF. The CDR3 region has the DNA TGCAGCGTCGCCGTGGACCCCTTCTACGAGCAGTACTTC.

V gene TRBV10-2 combines with J gene TRBJ2-4; D is unclear. The last part of the DNA fits TRBJ2-5 better; the J call may be wrong. From germline, CDR1 is WSHSY and CDR2 SAAADI. This CDR3 spans 13 amino acids. DNA of the CDR3: TGCGCCAGCAGTGAACGGGCGAGGGAGACCCAGTACTTC. Translated: CASSERARETQYF.

The gene calls are TRBV4-2 and TRBJ1-1; TRBD1 matches 8 bases. J lost 1 base, V lost 3 bases, and 4 bases had no gene match. Germline V CDR1 and CDR2: LGHNA, YNFKEQ. The CDR3 runs 15 residues. Written as DNA, the CDR3 is TGTGCCAGCAGCCAGGAACAGGGGGAGAACACTGAAGCTTTCTTT. Translated: CASSQEQGENTEAFF.

This clonotype was seen more than once but under ten times. As DNA, the CDR3 is TGTGCCAGCAGCTTGCCAGGAGGATCGGGGGAGACCCAGTACTTC. It specifies CASSLPGGSGETQYF. J is TRBJ2-7 and V is TRBV28; possibly TRBD2 for D (5 bases). The end of the DNA is better explained by TRBJ2-5, so the J call may be wrong. Germline V gene data show CDR1 as MDHEN and CDR2 as SYDVKM. CDR3 size: 15 residues.

This chain connects TRBV14 to TRBJ1-5; maybe TRBD1 (5 bases). This CDR3 has 14 amino acids. The germline gives CDR1 SGHDN, CDR2 FVKESK. The germline V and J ends were trimmed by 1 base and 5 bases, with 9 bases remaining between them. CDR3 in amino acids: CASSQGSTDQPQHF. The CDR3 nucleotides are TGTGCCAGCAGCCAAGGGTCGACAGATCAGCCCCAGCATTTT.

This chain links TRBV3-1 with TRBJ1-1; D is uncertain. In germline, CDR1 is LGHDT, CDR2 YNNKEL (reference sequence). This CDR3 contains 13 residues. V lost 8 bases to trimming and J lost 5 bases, with 15 bases between them. The CDR3: CASLPYGKTEAFF. Here the CDR3 DNA reads TGTGCCAGCCTGCCCTACGGGAAGACTGAAGCTTTCTTT.

On this clonotype: Germline and junction disagree at one end, which may indicate a read error. The chain's CDR3 is CASNLSRAQNYGYTF. In DNA form, the CDR3 reads TGTGCCAGCAACTTATCCCGAGCACAAAACTATGGCTACACCTTC. V and J are TRBV11-2 and TRBJ1-2; D is undetermined. The germline gives CDR1 SGHAT, CDR2 FQNNGV. There are 15 residues in the CDR3. The entire variable domain, with the rest obtained from reference TRBV11-2 and TRBJ1-2, is as follows: EAGVAQSPRYKIIEKRQSVAFWCNPISGHATLYWYQQILGQGPKLLIQFQNNGVVDDSQLPKDRFSAERLKGVDSTLKIQPAKLEDSAVYLCASNLSRAQNYGYTFGSGTRLTVV.

The rearrangement joins TRBV11-2 to TRBJ2-7; 7 bases map to TRBD1. Germline V gives CDR1 SGHAT, CDR2 FQNNGV. This CDR3 has 14 residues. V trimming: 7 bases; J trimming: 2 bases; junction bases outside the gene matches: 8. The CDR3 nucleotides read TGTGCCAGCACCAAGGACAGGCACCCCTACGAGCAGTACTTC. Translated, it gives CASTKDRHPYEQYF.

This clonotype was counted between two and nine times. The chain combines TRBV29-1 with TRBJ1-1; weak D call: TRBD1 (6 bases). The CDR3 sequence is 11 residues long. The germline V gene encodes CDR1 SQVTM and CDR2 ANQGSEA. Trimming cost V 4 bases and J 8 bases, with 11 bases left between them. The CDR3 nucleotides are TGCAGCGTTGGGGTTACAGGGGAAGCTTTCTTT. Translation: CSVGVTGEAFF.

The chain is built from TRBV10-3 and TRBJ1-1; TRBD1 matches at 9 bases. The CDR3 is made up of 16 amino acids. Germline V gene data show CDR1 as ENHRY and CDR2 as SYGVKD. The trim removed 4 bases at V and 3 bases at J, leaving 9 bases unmatched. CDR3 region: CAISGGQGRADTEAFF. DNA of the CDR3: TGTGCCATCAGTGGCGGACAGGGGAGGGCCGACACTGAAGCTTTCTTT.

This clonotype appeared a single time. This chain uses TRBV7-9 with TRBJ2-7; D remains ambiguous. Per the germline V gene, CDR1 is SEHNR and CDR2 is FQNEAQ (reference sequence). The length of the CDR3 is 14 residues. V was clipped by 3 bases and J by 6 bases, with 15 bases between them. CDR3 protein: CASSFMLSRAEQYF. CDR3 nucleotides: TGTGCCAGCAGCTTTATGTTGTCAAGGGCCGAGCAGTACTTC.

This clonotype is a singleton in its sample. The chain joins TRBV12-5 to TRBJ2-5, with unresolved D. The CDR3 is 13 amino acids. From germline, CDR1 is LGHNT and CDR2 FRNRAP. The ends were cut back, 1 base at V and 4 bases at J, with 7 bases in the middle. The CDR3 reads CASGLGAGETQYF. The CDR3, as DNA: TGTGCTAGTGGTTTGGGGGCCGGAGAGACCCAGTACTTC.

This chain uses TRBV27 with TRBJ2-1; D is possibly TRBD1 or TRBD2 (5 bases each). This CDR3 contains 15 residues. CDR1 is MNHEY and CDR2 is SMNVEV in the germline V gene (reference sequence). V was trimmed by 4 bases and J by 2 bases, leaving 12 bases between them. In DNA, the CDR3 is TGTGCCAGCAGTTGGGGGACGGAGACCTACAATGAGCAGTTCTTC. Translation gives CASSWGTETYNEQFF.

The sample holds one count of this clonotype. The chain combines TRBV25-1 with TRBJ2-1; D remains ambiguous. The CDR3 extends over 14 amino acids. Trimming removed 2 bases from V and 7 bases from J, with 12 bases in between. CDR1 is MGHDK and CDR2 is SYGVNS in the germline V gene. This chain's CDR3 is CASSERLRMNEQFF. The DNA of the CDR3 is TGTGCCAGCAGTGAACGGTTGCGGATGAATGAGCAGTTCTTC. Looking up the rest from reference TRBV25-1 and TRBJ2-1 gives the full variable domain: EADIYQTPRYLVIGTGKKITLECSQTMGHDKMYWYQQDPGMELHLIHYSYGVNSTEKGDLSSESTVSRIRTEHFPLTLESARPSHTSQYLCASSERLRMNEQFFGPGTRLTVL.

This clonotype has a single count. CDR3 DNA: TGTGCCAGCAGTTACAATGGACAGGGTAGTGAGCAGTTCTTC. The encoded protein is CASSYNGQGSEQFF. This chain joins TRBV6-5 and TRBJ2-1; TRBD1 agrees at 8 bases. CDR1 is MNHEY and CDR2 is SVGAGI in the germline V gene. Unmatched junction bases numbered 6, after V lost 2 bases and J lost 9 bases. The CDR3 has 14 amino acids.

This clonotype was seen just once. The V call is TRBV2, the J call TRBJ2-7; 10 bases are shared with TRBD2. The CDR3 is 16 amino acids. From germline, CDR1 is SNHLY and CDR2 FYNNEI. V was clipped by 7 bases and J by 7 bases; unmatched bases: 16. CDR3 nucleotide sequence: TGTGCCAGCAAAAAGGATAGGACTAGCGGTGGGGGTGAGCAGTACTTC. It encodes CASKKDRTSGGGEQYF.

This clonotype was counted only a few times. The CDR3 bases are TGCAGCGTTGAATTCAGGTTGAATGAGCAGTTCTTC. The encoded protein is CSVEFRLNEQFF. The rearrangement uses TRBV29-1 and TRBJ2-1; unclear D gene. The CDR3 has 12 residues. V lost 2 bases and J lost 7, with 9 bases in between. CDR1 is SQVTM and CDR2 is ANQGSEA in the germline V gene.

This clonotype was seen only a few times. This rearrangement joins TRBV3-1 to TRBJ2-7; D is possibly TRBD1 or TRBD2 (5 bases each). Per the germline V gene, CDR1 is LGHDT and CDR2 is YNNKEL (reference sequence). The CDR3 contains 15 residues. Trimming left V 6 bases short and J 3 bases short, with 18 bases between. The CDR3 DNA reads TGTGCCAGCAGACAGCAATCGGGACGGATCTACGAGCAGTACTTC. Encoded protein: CASRQQSGRIYEQYF.

The V gene is TRBV6-6, the J gene TRBJ1-4; D is undetermined. V was pared by 8 bases and J by 8 bases, with 12 bases between. Germline CDR1 reads MNHNY; CDR2 reads SVGAGI (reference sequence). The CDR3 loop spans 12 amino acids. CDR3 in DNA: TGTGCCAGCGGACCTATCCGGGAAAAACTGTTTTTT. Its translation is CASGPIREKLFF.

Regarding this clonotype: At one of its ends the junction is not consistent with the germline gene, which may arise from a read error. The chain recombines TRBV20-1 with TRBJ2-1, with 11 bases aligning to TRBD2. CDR3 size: 13 residues. Germline V gene data show CDR1 as DFQATT and CDR2 as SNEGSKA (reference sequence). The CDR3 sequence: CSAPSGGYKEQFF. In DNA, the CDR3 is TGCAGTGCCCCTAGCGGGGGGTACAAGGAGCAGTTCTTC.

The gene calls are TRBV28 and TRBJ2-1, with 16 nucleotides matching TRBD2. The CDR3 contains 16 residues. Germline V gene sequence: CDR1 MDHEN, CDR2 SYDVKM. Trimming removed 5 bases from V and 10 bases from J; junction bases left unmatched: 8. CDR3 residues: CASSPPLGLAGGEQFF. Written as DNA, the CDR3 is TGTGCCAGCAGTCCTCCCCTGGGACTAGCGGGGGGGGAGCAGTTCTTC. The whole variable domain, filled in from reference TRBV28 and TRBJ2-1, reads DVKVTQSSRYLVKRTGEKVFLECVQDMDHENMFWYRQDPGLGLRLIYFSYDVKMKEKGDIPEGYSVSREKKERFSLILESASTNQTSMYLCASSPPLGLAGGEQFFGPGTRLTVL.

This clonotype was observed once. The chain uses TRBV2 and TRBJ2-4, with TRBD2 matching over 7 bases. V trimming: 6 bases; J trimming: 13 bases; junction bases outside the gene matches: 9. Germline V gene data show CDR1 as SNHLY and CDR2 as FYNNEI. CDR3 length: 12 residues. The CDR3 region has the DNA TGTGCCAGCAGCGCAATTGGGGGGGAGCAGTACTTC. As protein: CASSAIGGEQYF. The entire variable domain, with the rest obtained from reference TRBV2 and TRBJ2-4, is as follows: EPEVTQTPSHQVTQMGQEVILRCVPISNHLYFYWYRQILGQKVEFLVSFYNNEISEKSEIFDDQFSVERPDGSNFTLKIRSTKLEDSAMYFCASSAIGGEQYFGAGTRLSVL.

The chain employs TRBV28 and TRBJ2-5, with TRBD2 identical over 12 bases. The CDR3 contains 15 residues. The junction had 12 bases not matched to a gene; V was cut back by 5 bases and J by 11 bases. The germline CDR1 and CDR2 sequences are MDHEN and SYDVKM. The CDR3 here is CASSPPTSGGNEQYF. The CDR3 DNA reads TGTGCCAGCAGTCCACCGACTAGCGGGGGTAATGAGCAGTACTTC.

The chain uses TRBV7-3 and TRBJ2-1, with 7 nucleotides matching TRBD1. V dropped 5 bases and J dropped 6; count of bases not matched to a gene: 4. CDR1 and CDR2 (germline): SGHTA, FQGTGA. This CDR3 spans 13 amino acids. CDR3 sequence reads: CASSMTGFNEQFF. DNA of the CDR3: TGTGCCAGCAGCATGACAGGGTTCAATGAGCAGTTCTTC.